The T cell receptor beta chain under discussion was sequenced for a study of blood T cell repertoires in COVID-19. Study summary: Specimens from acute and convalescent COVID-19 originated in the United States, Italy and Spain. Nucleic acid was either cDNA or gDNA, and it came from T cells, B-cell-depleted T cells, or PBMCs.

In the authors' workflow: It was from reference gene primer amplification that nucleated cell counts were estimated. TCRdb's table, derived via immunoSEQ multiplex PCR, lists solely in-frame clones and lacks some. The DNA was the basis for D and trimming; V, J and clone size are from that table. This repertoire shows around 700,000 clones, approximately 90% found once; its top ten account for under 0.3%. CDR3 length equals 13 residues. Germline CDR1 reads SGDLS; CDR2 reads YYNGEE. Trimming took 5 bases from V and 3 from J, leaving 10 bases between them. This TCR was recovered from a young woman with acute or convalescent COVID-19. The chain recombines TRBV9 with TRBJ2-3; D is uncertain. The sample consisted of peripheral blood. DNA of the CDR3: TGTGCCAGCAGTTCAACTCTAACAGATACGCAGTATTTT. It encodes CASSSTLTDTQYF.